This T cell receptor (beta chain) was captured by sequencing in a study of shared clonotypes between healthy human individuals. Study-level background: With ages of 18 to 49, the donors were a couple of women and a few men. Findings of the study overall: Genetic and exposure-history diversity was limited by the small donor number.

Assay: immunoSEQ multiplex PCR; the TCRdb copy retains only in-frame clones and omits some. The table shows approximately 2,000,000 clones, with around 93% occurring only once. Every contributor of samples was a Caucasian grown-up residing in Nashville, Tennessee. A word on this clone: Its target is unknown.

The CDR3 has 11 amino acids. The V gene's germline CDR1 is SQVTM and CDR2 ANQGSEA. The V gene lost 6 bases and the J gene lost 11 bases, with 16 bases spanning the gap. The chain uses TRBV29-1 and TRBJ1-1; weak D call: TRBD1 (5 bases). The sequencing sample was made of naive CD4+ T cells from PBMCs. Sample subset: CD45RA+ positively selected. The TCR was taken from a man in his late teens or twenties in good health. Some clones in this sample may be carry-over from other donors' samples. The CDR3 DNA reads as TGCAGCGTCGCTGGGACGAGAAGGGCTTTCTTT. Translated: CSVAGTRRAFF.